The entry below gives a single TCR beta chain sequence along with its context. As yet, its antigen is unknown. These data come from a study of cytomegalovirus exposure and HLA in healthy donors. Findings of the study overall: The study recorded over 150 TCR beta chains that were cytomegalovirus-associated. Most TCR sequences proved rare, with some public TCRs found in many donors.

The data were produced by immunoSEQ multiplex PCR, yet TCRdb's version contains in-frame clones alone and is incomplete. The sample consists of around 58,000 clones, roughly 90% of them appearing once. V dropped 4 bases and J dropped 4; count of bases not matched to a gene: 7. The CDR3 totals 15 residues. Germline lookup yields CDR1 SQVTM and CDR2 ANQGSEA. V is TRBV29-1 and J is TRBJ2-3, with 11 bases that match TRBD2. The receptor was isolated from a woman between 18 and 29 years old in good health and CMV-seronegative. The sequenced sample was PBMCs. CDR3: CSVGSSGRGADTQYF. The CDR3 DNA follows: TGCAGCGTTGGGAGTAGCGGGAGGGGGGCAGATACGCAGTATTTT.